The 17 T cell receptor beta chains below come from one sample, sequenced in a study of T cells in tumors after PD-1 blockade. TCRdb keeps only in-frame clones here, not all; method: immunoSEQ multiplex PCR. Among about 47,000 clones listed, nearly 80% were seen once. The input for sequencing was PBMCs, taken before anti-PD-1 treatment. The source of these receptors is a human donor with basal cell carcinoma.

The V and J genes are TRBV4-2 and TRBJ2-7; weak D call: TRBD1 (6 bases). V shed 0 bases and J shed 3 bases, with 15 bases lying between them. The germline V gene has CDR1 LGHNA and CDR2 YNFKEQ. The CDR3 totals 16 residues. CDR3 residues: CASSQEWQGPGYEQYF. The CDR3 DNA sequence: TGTGCCAGCAGCCAAGAATGGCAGGGGCCCGGCTACGAGCAGTACTTC.

This clone was counted once. V gene TRBV6-1 combines with J gene TRBJ1-2; no definite D call. V lost 1 base to trimming and J lost 4 bases, with 13 bases between them. The CDR3 extends over 15 amino acids. The germline V gene encodes CDR1 MNHNS and CDR2 SASEGT. The CDR3 loop is CASSEVYSPFYGYTF. Written as DNA, the CDR3 is TGTGCCAGCAGTGAAGTATACAGCCCCTTCTATGGCTACACCTTC.

The chain is built from TRBV5-5 and TRBJ1-2, with 9 positions matching TRBD1. CDR1 is SGHKS and CDR2 is YYEKEE in the germline V gene (reference sequence). This CDR3 contains 16 residues. The junction had 10 bases not matched to a gene; V was cut back by 3 bases and J by 4 bases. The CDR3 sequence: CASSSSTGGDGYGYTF. Here the CDR3 DNA reads TGTGCCAGCAGCTCCTCTACAGGGGGCGATGGCTATGGCTACACCTTC.

The genes are TRBV7-6 and TRBJ1-4; a possible D gene is TRBD1 (5 bases). Germline V gene lookup returns CDR1 SGHVS and CDR2 FNYEAQ. The CDR3 loop spans 16 amino acids. Trimming shortened V by 1 base and J by 3 bases, and 12 bases separated the two germline ends. The CDR3 nucleotides read TGTGCCAGCAGCTTAGGAGGAGGGGACGCTAATGAAAAACTGTTTTTT. It is translated as CASSLGGGDANEKLFF.

The rearrangement joins TRBV15 to TRBJ2-2; D is perhaps TRBD1 (6 bases). The germline V and J ends were trimmed by 1 base and 1 base, with 10 bases remaining between them. Germline V gene lookup returns CDR1 LNHNV and CDR2 YYDKDF (reference sequence). The CDR3 loop spans 16 amino acids. The CDR3 DNA sequence: TGTGCCACCAGCAGAGGATCGGGACAGAACACCGGGGAGCTGTTTTTT. Residues: CATSRGSGQNTGELFF.

This clone was seen a few times. The chain is built from TRBV5-5 and TRBJ1-6; no firm D call. V was cut by 4 bases and J by 7 bases, with 12 bases left in between. Germline V gene sequence: CDR1 SGHKS, CDR2 YYEKEE (reference sequence). The CDR3 has 14 residues. The CDR3 sequence: CASSTLTENSPLHF. The CDR3 nucleotides are TGTGCCAGCAGCACACTAACAGAGAATTCACCCCTCCACTTT. Drawing the rest from reference TRBV5-5 and TRBJ1-6, the complete variable domain is DAGVTQSPTHLIKTRGQQVTLRCSPISGHKSVSWYQQVLGQGPQFIFQYYEKEERGRGNFPDRFSARQFPNYSSELNVNALLLGDSALYLCASSTLTENSPLHFGNGTRLTVT.

The rearrangement joins TRBV2 to TRBJ1-1; D uncertain. With 10 bases removed from V and 5 bases from J, the gap between germline ends came to 14 bases. CDR3 length equals 12 residues. Germline V gives CDR1 SNHLY, CDR2 FYNNEI. CDR3 sequence reads: CATSEVGTEAFF. The CDR3 nucleotides read TGTGCCACCTCAGAAGTAGGAACTGAAGCTTTCTTT.

The chain employs TRBV7-6 and TRBJ1-4; possible D gene TRBD1, 6 bases. There are 16 residues in the CDR3. Germline V gives CDR1 SGHVS, CDR2 FNYEAQ. V was cut by 3 bases and J by 2 bases, with 13 bases left in between. DNA of the CDR3: TGTGCCAGCAGCTTCACCCCGGGGGGCACTAATGAAAAACTGTTTTTT. Translation gives CASSFTPGGTNEKLFF.

This clone is termed medium-sized (0.01 to 0.1%). The CDR3: CASSSRDRGLRNTEAFF. The DNA of the CDR3 is TGTGCCAGCAGCTCCCGGGACAGGGGATTGCGGAACACTGAAGCTTTCTTT. The chain employs TRBV27 and TRBJ1-1; 10 bases fit TRBD1. V gave up 6 bases and J gave up 1 base; unmatched junction bases: 11. This CDR3 comprises 17 residues. Germline V lookup: CDR1 MNHEY, CDR2 SMNVEV (reference sequence).

CDR3 sequence: CASSPSQEYTEAFF. CDR3 nucleotides: TGTGCCAGCAGTCCGTCACAGGAGTACACTGAAGCTTTCTTT. The chain recombines TRBV6-6 with TRBJ1-1; the D gene is possibly TRBD1 (5 bases). The V and J ends lost 5 bases and 3 bases respectively, with 13 bases between them. Germline values: CDR1 MNHNY, CDR2 SVGAGI (reference sequence). This CDR3 is built from 14 residues.

The rearrangement links TRBV19 to TRBJ1-1; 8 bases align to TRBD1. The V gene's germline CDR1 is LNHDA and CDR2 SQIVND (reference sequence). The CDR3 covers 15 residues. Germline trimming cut 5 bases from V and 2 bases from J; bases unmatched to any gene: 7. The CDR3 loop is CASSRRAGGNTEAFF. The CDR3 nucleotides read TGTGCCAGTAGTCGAAGGGCAGGGGGCAACACTGAAGCTTTCTTT.

The V gene is TRBV15, the J gene TRBJ1-6; D possibly corresponds to TRBD1 (5 bases). The CDR3 spans 17 residues. Germline-derived CDR1 and CDR2 are LNHNV and YYDKDF (reference sequence). V lost 1 base and J 6 bases, leaving 16 bases between the germline ends. The CDR3 bases are TGTGCCACCAGCAGAGTCCCAGGGAATTACTTTAATTCACCCCTCCACTTT. Its translation: CATSRVPGNYFNSPLHF.

The V call is TRBV5-4, the J call TRBJ2-1, with 14 bases fitting TRBD2. Trimming took 4 bases from V and 2 from J; bases not matched to a gene: 11. Germline CDR1 is SGHNT and CDR2 is YYREEE (reference sequence). This CDR3 is 19 amino acids long. The CDR3 here is CASSQGLAGVGSAYNEQFF. The CDR3 coding sequence is TGTGCCAGCAGCCAGGGACTAGCGGGAGTAGGTTCGGCCTACAATGAGCAGTTCTTC. Variable domain in full (rest from reference TRBV5-4 and TRBJ2-1): ETGVTQSPTHLIKTRGQQVTLRCSSQSGHNTVSWYQQALGQGPQFIFQYYREEENGRGNFPPRFSGLQFPNYSSELNVNALELDDSALYLCASSQGLAGVGSAYNEQFFGPGTRLTVL.

The genes are TRBV7-9 and TRBJ2-3; possible D gene TRBD1, 6 bases. V lost 4 bases and J lost 2, with 13 bases in between. From germline, CDR1 is SEHNR and CDR2 FQNEAQ (reference sequence). The CDR3 loop spans 15 amino acids. In DNA, the CDR3 is TGTGCCAGCAGCTCCGGACAGACGCCCACAGATACGCAGTATTTT. Residues: CASSSGQTPTDTQYF.

J is TRBJ1-1 and V is TRBV30, with D tentatively TRBD1 (5 bases). This CDR3 comprises 15 residues. CDR1 is GTSNPN, CDR2 SVGIG, per germline (reference sequence). V lost 3 bases and J lost 0, with 14 bases in between. The CDR3 loop reads CAWRPGGLMNTEAFF. For the CDR3, the DNA is TGTGCCTGGAGACCTGGGGGACTCATGAACACTGAAGCTTTCTTT.

The rearrangement links TRBV7-8 to TRBJ1-6; TRBD1 aligns across 9 bases. In germline, CDR1 is SGHVS, CDR2 FQNEAQ. V gave up 1 base and J gave up 7 bases; unmatched junction bases: 8. The CDR3 runs to 17 residues. Here the CDR3 DNA reads TGTGCCAGCAGCTTAGGAGGGACAGGGAGAAGGAATTCACCCCTCCACTTT. Translation: CASSLGGTGRRNSPLHF. Looking up the rest from reference TRBV7-8 and TRBJ1-6 gives the full variable domain: GAGVSQSPRYKVAKRGQDVALRCDPISGHVSLFWYQQALGQGPEFLTYFQNEAQLDKSGLPSDRFFAERPEGSVSTLKIQRTQQEDSAVYLCASSLGGTGRRNSPLHFGNGTRLTVT.

The CDR3 DNA sequence: TGTGCCAGCAGCTCTAGGACAGGGGGCATCGGGGAGCTGTTTTTT. Translated: CASSSRTGGIGELFF. This chain connects TRBV5-5 to TRBJ2-2; 11 positions match TRBD1. The ends lost 3 bases at V and 7 bases at J; junction bases unmatched: 5. The CDR3 has 15 residues. Germline V gene sequence: CDR1 SGHKS, CDR2 YYEKEE (reference sequence).